The rows below give T cell receptor beta chains drawn from one sample of a study of blood T cell repertoires in COVID-19. Some clones are missing from TCRdb's copy, which holds only in-frame ones; the method was immunoSEQ multiplex PCR. The sample yields about 160,000 clones, 87% seen once. The sequencing input was peripheral blood. The receptors were sampled from an older woman who had recovered from COVID-19. Both conserved end residues are part of each CDR3.

j_call	v_call	cdr3_aa
TRBJ2-3	TRBV6-4	CASSRQLATSTDTQYF
TRBJ2-3	TRBV9	CASTRGGDDTQYF
TRBJ2-3	TRBV2	CARQGLDGILTQYF
TRBJ1-2	TRBV7-9	CASSLSTGGYTF
TRBJ1-5	TRBV19	CASTTGSFGSNQPQHF
TRBJ2-5	TRBV19	CASSISRETQYF
TRBJ2-1	TRBV7-3	CASSFGGGWKNEQFF
TRBJ1-5	TRBV7-8	CASSPGGQPQHF
TRBJ2-2	TRBV7-9	CASSLFTGADTGELFF
TRBJ1-1	TRBV10-2	CASSVRMNTEAFF
TRBJ1-5	TRBV7-2	CASSPGGHLSLSNQPQHF
TRBJ1-1	TRBV5-1	CASSISRDMNTEAFF
TRBJ2-5	TRBV5-4	CASSGGSAGTETQYF
TRBJ1-3	TRBV7-2	CASSLKQGEGNTIYF
TRBJ2-1	TRBV5-1	CASSSRQTDSYNEQFF
TRBJ1-4	TRBV10-2	CASSPGQGVDNEKLFF
TRBJ1-2	TRBV6-2/TRBV6-3	CASSYGREAGYTF
TRBJ2-4	TRBV3-1/TRBV3-2	CASSQNWASPLAKNIQYF
TRBJ1-1	TRBV5-1	CASSLGDSTYPLAEAFF
TRBJ2-3	TRBV5-4	CASSPGQGAGDTQYF
TRBJ2-5	TRBV24-1	CATSDPGTGRETQYF
TRBJ2-7	TRBV5-4	CASSSGSSGGRGEQYF
TRBJ1-2	TRBV11-2	CASSLGTAVYGYTF
TRBJ2-7	TRBV28	CASSYPGGMSYEQYF
TRBJ2-5	TRBV11-2	CASSLGQGVGTQYF
TRBJ1-4	TRBV15	CATSRDRGGGKLFF
TRBJ1-2	TRBV5-1	CASRFTSSTGEGYTF
TRBJ2-1	TRBV6-6	CASSYYLTGLRNEQFF
TRBJ1-6	TRBV6-2/TRBV6-3	CASSYSSRAGWNSPLHF
TRBJ2-7	TRBV27	CASRSTGTGVFEQYF
TRBJ1-1	TRBV5-4	CASSLNPLEKAFF
TRBJ1-6	TRBV19	CASSPQGASNSPLHF
TRBJ2-1	TRBV24-1	CATSTTGTGSYNEQFF
TRBJ1-2	TRBV5-1	CASSRQEDGYTF
TRBJ1-2	TRBV7-9	CASSRQGGDGYTF
TRBJ1-2	TRBV4-2	CASSQGDRTHGYTF
TRBJ2-1	TRBV9	CASSFLEGGQQFF
TRBJ2-5	TRBV9	CASSLSGGQGSSQYF
TRBJ2-1	TRBV2	CASSASGSSYNEQFF
TRBJ1-1	TRBV27	CASSPPTGNTEAFF